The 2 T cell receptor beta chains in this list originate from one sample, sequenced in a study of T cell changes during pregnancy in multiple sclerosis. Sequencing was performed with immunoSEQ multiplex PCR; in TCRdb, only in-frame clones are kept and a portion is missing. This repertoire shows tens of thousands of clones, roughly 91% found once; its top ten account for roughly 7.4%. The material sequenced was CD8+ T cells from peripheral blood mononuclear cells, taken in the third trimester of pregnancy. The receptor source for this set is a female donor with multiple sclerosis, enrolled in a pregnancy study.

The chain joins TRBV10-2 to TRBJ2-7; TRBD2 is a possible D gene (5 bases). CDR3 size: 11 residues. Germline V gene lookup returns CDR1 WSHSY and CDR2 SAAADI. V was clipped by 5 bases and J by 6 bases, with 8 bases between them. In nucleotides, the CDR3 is TGCGCCAGCAGTACGCGGGTCGAGCAGTACTTC. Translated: CASSTRVEQYF.

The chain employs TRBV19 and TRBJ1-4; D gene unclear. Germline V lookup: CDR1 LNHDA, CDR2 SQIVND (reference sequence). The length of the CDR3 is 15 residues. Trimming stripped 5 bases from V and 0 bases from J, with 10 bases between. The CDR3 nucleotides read TGTGCCAGTAGTCTAGGTGTCACAACTAATGAAAAACTGTTTTTT. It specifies CASSLGVTTNEKLFF.